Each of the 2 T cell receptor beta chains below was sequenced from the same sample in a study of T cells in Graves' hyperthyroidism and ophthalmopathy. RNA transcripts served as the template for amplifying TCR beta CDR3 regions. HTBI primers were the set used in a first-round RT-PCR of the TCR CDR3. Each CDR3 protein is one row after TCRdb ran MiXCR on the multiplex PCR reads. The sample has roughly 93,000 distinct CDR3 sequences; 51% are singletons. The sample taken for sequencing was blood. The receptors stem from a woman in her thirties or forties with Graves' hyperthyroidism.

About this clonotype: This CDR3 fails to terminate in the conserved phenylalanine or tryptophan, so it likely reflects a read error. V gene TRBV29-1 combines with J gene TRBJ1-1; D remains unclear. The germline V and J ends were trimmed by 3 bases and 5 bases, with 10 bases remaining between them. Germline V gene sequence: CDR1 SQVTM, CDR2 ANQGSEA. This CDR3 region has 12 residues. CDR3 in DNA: TGCAGCGTTGAGGAGGGAAAAACTGAAGCTTTCCTA. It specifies CSVEEGKTEAFL.

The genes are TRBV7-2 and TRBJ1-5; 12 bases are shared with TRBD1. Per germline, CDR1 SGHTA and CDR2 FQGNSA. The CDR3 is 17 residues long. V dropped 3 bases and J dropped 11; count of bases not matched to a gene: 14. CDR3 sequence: CASSFGTGGAIRETQHF. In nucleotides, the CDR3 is TGTGCCAGCAGCTTCGGGACAGGGGGCGCCATACGGGAGACCCAGCATTTT.